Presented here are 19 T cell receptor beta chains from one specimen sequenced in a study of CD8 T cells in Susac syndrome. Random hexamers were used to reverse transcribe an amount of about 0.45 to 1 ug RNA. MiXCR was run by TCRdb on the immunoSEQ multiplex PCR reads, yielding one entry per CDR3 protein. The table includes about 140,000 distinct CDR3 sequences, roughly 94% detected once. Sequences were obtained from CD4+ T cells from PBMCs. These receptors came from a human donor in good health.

The CDR3 is CASSVTGTGYGYTF. In DNA form, the CDR3 reads TGTGCCAGCAGTGTGACCGGGACAGGCTATGGCTACACCTTC. The chain carries TRBV28 and TRBJ1-2; 8 bases agree with TRBD1. Germline values: CDR1 MDHEN, CDR2 SYDVKM. J lost 4 bases, V lost 5 bases, and 6 bases had no gene match. This CDR3 has 14 amino acids.

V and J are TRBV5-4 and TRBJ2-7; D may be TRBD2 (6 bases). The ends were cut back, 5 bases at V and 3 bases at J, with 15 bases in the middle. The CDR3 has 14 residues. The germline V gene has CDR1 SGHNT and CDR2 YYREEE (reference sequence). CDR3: CASRIFGRGYEQYF. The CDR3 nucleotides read TGTGCCAGCAGGATCTTTGGGCGGGGCTACGAGCAGTACTTC. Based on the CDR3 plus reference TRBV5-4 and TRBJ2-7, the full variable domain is ETGVTQSPTHLIKTRGQQVTLRCSSQSGHNTVSWYQQALGQGPQFIFQYYREEENGRGNFPPRFSGLQFPNYSSELNVNALELDDSALYLCASRIFGRGYEQYFGPGTRLTVT.

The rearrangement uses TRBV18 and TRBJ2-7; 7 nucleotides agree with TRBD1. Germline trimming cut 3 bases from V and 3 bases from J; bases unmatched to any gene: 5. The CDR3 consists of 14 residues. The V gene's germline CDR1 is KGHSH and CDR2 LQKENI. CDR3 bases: TGTGCCAGCTCACCCGGGACAGCGGACTACGAGCAGTACTTC. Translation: CASSPGTADYEQYF.

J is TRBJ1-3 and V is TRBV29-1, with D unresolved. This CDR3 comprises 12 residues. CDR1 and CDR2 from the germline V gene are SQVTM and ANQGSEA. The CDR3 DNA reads TGCAGTGCTGGTCTCTCTAAAAACACCATATATTTT. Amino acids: CSAGLSKNTIYF.

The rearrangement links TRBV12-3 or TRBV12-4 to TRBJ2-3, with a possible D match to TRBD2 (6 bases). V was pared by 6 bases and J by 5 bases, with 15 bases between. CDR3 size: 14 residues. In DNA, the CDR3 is TGTGCCAGCAGCCCCAGCGGGCGCCAAGATACGCAGTATTTT. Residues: CASSPSGRQDTQYF.

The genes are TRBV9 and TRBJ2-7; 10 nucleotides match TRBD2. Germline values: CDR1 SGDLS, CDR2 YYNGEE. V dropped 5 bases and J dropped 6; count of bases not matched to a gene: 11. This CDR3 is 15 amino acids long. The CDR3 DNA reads TGTGCCAGCAGTCCTCCCGGGCTAGCGGGAGTCGAGCAGTACTTC. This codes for CASSPPGLAGVEQYF. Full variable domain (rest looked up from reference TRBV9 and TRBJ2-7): DSGVTQTPKHLITATGQRVTLRCSPRSGDLSVYWYQQSLDQGLQFLIQYYNGEERAKGNILERFSAQQFPDLHSELNLSSLELGDSALYFCASSPPGLAGVEQYFGPGTRLTVT.

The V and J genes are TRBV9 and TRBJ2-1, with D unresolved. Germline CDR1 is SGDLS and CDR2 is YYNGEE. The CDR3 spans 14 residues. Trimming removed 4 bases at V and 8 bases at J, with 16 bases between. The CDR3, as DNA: TGTGCCAGCAGCCCCTCATTGGTTCTCCATGAGCAGTTCTTC. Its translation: CASSPSLVLHEQFF.

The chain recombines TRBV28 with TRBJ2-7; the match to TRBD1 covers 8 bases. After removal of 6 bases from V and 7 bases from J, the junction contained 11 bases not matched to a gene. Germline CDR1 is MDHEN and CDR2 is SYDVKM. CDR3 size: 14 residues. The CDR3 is CASREGTGSLEQYF. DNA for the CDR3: TGTGCCAGCAGGGAAGGGACAGGATCCTTGGAGCAGTACTTC.

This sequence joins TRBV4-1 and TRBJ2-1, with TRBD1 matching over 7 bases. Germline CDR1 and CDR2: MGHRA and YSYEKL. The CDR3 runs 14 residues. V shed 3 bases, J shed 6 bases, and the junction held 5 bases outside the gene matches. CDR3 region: CASSQSRGSNEQFF. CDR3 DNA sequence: TGCGCCAGCAGCCAGTCCAGGGGGTCCAATGAGCAGTTCTTC.

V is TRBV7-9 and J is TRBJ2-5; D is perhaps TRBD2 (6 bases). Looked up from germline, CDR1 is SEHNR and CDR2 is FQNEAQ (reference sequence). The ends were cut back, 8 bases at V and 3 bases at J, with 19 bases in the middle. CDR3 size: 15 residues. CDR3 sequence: CASSLLWGVEETQYF. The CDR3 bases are TGTGCCAGCTCTCTATTATGGGGGGTCGAAGAGACCCAGTACTTC.

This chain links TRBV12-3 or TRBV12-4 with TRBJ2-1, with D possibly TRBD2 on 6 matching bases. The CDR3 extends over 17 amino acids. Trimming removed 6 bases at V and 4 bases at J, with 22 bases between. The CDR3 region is CASSPYGGDGNYNEQFF. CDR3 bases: TGTGCCAGCAGCCCATATGGAGGGGACGGGAATTACAATGAGCAGTTCTTC.

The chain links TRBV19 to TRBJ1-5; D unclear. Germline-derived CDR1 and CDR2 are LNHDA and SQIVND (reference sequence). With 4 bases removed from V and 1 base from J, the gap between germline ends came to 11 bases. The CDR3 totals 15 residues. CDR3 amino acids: CASSTVGHSNQPQHF. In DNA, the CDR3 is TGTGCCAGTAGTACGGTCGGGCACAGCAATCAGCCCCAGCATTTT.

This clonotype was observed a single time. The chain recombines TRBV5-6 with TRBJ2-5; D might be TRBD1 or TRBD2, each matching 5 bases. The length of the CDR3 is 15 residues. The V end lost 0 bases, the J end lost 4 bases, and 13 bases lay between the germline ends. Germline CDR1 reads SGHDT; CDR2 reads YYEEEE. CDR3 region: CASSLAGGRGETQYF. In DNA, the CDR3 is TGTGCCAGCAGCTTGGCTGGGGGTCGGGGAGAGACCCAGTACTTC.

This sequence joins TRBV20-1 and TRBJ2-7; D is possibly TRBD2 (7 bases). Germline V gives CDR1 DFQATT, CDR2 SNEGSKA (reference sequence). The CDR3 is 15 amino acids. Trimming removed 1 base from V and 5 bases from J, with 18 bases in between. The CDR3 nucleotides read TGCAGTGCTAGAGGGGGGCGGACTAGTCGGCACGAGCAGTACTTC. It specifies CSARGGRTSRHEQYF.

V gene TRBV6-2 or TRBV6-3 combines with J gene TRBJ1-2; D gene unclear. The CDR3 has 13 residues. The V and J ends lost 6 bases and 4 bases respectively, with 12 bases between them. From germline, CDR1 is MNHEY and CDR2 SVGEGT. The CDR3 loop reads CASSPSQRYGYTF. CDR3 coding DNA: TGTGCCAGCAGCCCAAGCCAGCGCTATGGCTACACCTTC.

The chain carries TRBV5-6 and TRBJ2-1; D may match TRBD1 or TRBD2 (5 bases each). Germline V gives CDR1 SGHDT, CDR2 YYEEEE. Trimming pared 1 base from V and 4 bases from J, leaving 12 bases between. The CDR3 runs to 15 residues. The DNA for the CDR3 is TGTGCCAGCAGCTTGAGGGACCACAGATACAATGAGCAGTTCTTC. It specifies CASSLRDHRYNEQFF. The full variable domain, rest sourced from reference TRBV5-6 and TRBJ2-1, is DAGVTQSPTHLIKTRGQQVTLRCSPKSGHDTVSWYQQALGQGPQFIFQYYEEEERQRGNFPDRFSGHQFPNYSSELNVNALLLGDSALYLCASSLRDHRYNEQFFGPGTRLTVL.

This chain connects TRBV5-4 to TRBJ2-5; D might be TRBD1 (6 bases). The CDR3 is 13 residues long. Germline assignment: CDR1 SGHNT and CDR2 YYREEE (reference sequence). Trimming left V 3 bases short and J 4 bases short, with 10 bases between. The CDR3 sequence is CASSWGPLETQYF. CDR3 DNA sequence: TGTGCCAGCAGCTGGGGGCCTCTAGAGACCCAGTACTTC. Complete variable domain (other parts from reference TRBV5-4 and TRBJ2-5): ETGVTQSPTHLIKTRGQQVTLRCSSQSGHNTVSWYQQALGQGPQFIFQYYREEENGRGNFPPRFSGLQFPNYSSELNVNALELDDSALYLCASSWGPLETQYFGPGTRLLVL.

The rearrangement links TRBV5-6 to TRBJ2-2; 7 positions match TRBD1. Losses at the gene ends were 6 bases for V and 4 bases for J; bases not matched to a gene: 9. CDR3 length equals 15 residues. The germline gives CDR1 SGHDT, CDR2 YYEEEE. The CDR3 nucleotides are TGTGCCAGCACCACCACAGGGGCGGGCACCGGGGAGCTGTTTTTT. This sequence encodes CASTTTGAGTGELFF.

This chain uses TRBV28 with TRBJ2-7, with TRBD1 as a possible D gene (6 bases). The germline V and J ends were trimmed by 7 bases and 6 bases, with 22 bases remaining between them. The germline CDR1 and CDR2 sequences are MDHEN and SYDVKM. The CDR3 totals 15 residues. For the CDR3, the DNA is TGTGCCAGCACCCACACCAGACCAACAGGGTCCGAGCAGTACTTC. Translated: CASTHTRPTGSEQYF.